The 14 T cell receptor beta chains listed next were all sequenced from one sample in a study of blood T cell repertoires in COVID-19. TCRdb's table, derived via immunoSEQ multiplex PCR, lists solely in-frame clones and lacks some. Of about 150,000 clones listed, 78% are singletons. Material: peripheral blood. All receptors come from a man at least 80 years old with acute or convalescent COVID-19.

The V gene is TRBV14, the J gene TRBJ2-7; TRBD2 matches at 13 bases. Germline trimming cut 4 bases from V and 3 bases from J; bases unmatched to any gene: 3. Germline-derived CDR1 and CDR2 are SGHDN and FVKESK. The length of the CDR3 is 15 residues. CDR3 coding DNA: TGTGCCAGCAGCCCTAGACTAGCGGGGGGCTACGAGCAGTACTTC. Protein: CASSPRLAGGYEQYF.

This clone appeared a few times. V and J are TRBV10-3 and TRBJ1-6, with D tentatively TRBD1 (6 bases). This CDR3 spans 14 amino acids. Trimming pared 1 base from V and 10 bases from J, leaving 11 bases between. In germline, CDR1 is ENHRY, CDR2 SYGVKD. CDR3 DNA: TGTGCCATCAGTGAGTGGTACAGGGCCTCACCCCTCCACTTT. It specifies CAISEWYRASPLHF.

This clone was found once. The rearrangement links TRBV9 to TRBJ2-5; 11 bases fit TRBD2. J was trimmed by 5 bases and V by 3 bases; bases with no gene match: 6. Germline lookup yields CDR1 SGDLS and CDR2 YYNGEE. This CDR3 contains 15 residues. As DNA, the CDR3 is TGTGCCAGCAGCGCCCTAGCGGGGGGACCGGAGACCCAGTACTTC. This encodes CASSALAGGPETQYF.

This CDR3 reads CASSSSGGFTDTQYF. CDR3 in DNA: TGTGCCAGCAGTAGTAGCGGGGGATTCACAGATACGCAGTATTTT. The rearrangement joins TRBV28 to TRBJ2-3, with TRBD2 matching 9 bases. Trimming took 5 bases from V and 2 from J; bases not matched to a gene: 5. The CDR3 length is 15 residues. Germline CDR1 is MDHEN and CDR2 is SYDVKM.

The rearrangement joins TRBV3-1 (or the pseudogene TRBV3-2) to TRBJ1-2; 7 bases are a match to TRBD1. The CDR3 is 15 residues long. Germline CDR1 LGHDT, CDR2 YNNKEL (reference sequence). Trimming cost V 4 bases and J 3 bases; bases outside gene matches: 8. The CDR3 sequence is CASSPTGRWDYGYTF. The CDR3 coding sequence is TGTGCCAGCAGCCCGACAGGGAGGTGGGACTATGGCTACACCTTC.

This clone was observed at least ten times. The chain employs TRBV21-1 and TRBJ1-1; the D segment call TRBD1 is taken from the table without a DNA check. TRBV21-1 is given as a pseudogene. This CDR3 is 12 amino acids long. Written as DNA, the CDR3 is TGTGCCAGCAGCGAAACAGGGTTAGAAGCTTTCTTT. Its translation: CASSETGLEAFF.

The rearrangement links TRBV2 to TRBJ2-7; a weak D match, TRBD1 (6 bases). CDR3 length: 15 amino acids. The germline gives CDR1 SNHLY, CDR2 FYNNEI. The ends were cut back, 1 base at V and 2 bases at J, with 12 bases in the middle. The CDR3 coding sequence is TGTGCCAGCAGTGAAGAAGACAGGCTAACCTACGAGCAGTACTTC. Amino acid sequence: CASSEEDRLTYEQYF.

This clone was counted between two and nine times. The rearrangement uses TRBV2 and TRBJ2-2; no reliable D call. V lost 6 bases, J lost 1 base, and 6 bases lay in between. CDR1 is SNHLY and CDR2 is FYNNEI in the germline V gene. The CDR3 totals 13 residues. CDR3 region: CASSLENTGELFF. The CDR3 coding sequence is TGTGCCAGCAGCCTAGAGAACACCGGGGAGCTGTTTTTT.

The chain recombines TRBV5-1 with TRBJ2-4; TRBD2 is a possible D gene (5 bases). Germline assignment: CDR1 SGHRS and CDR2 YFSETQ. V lost 4 bases and J lost 2, with 16 bases in between. The CDR3 contains 16 residues. CDR3 nucleotides: TGCGCCAGCAGCCCTAGCCCCGGAAGATCCAAAAACATTCAGTACTTC. It codes for CASSPSPGRSKNIQYF.

This rearrangement joins TRBV28 to TRBJ1-2, with a possible D match to TRBD1 (6 bases). CDR1 and CDR2 (germline): MDHEN, SYDVKM. V was clipped by 6 bases and J by 4 bases, with 12 bases between them. CDR3 size: 13 residues. The CDR3 coding sequence is TGTGCCAGCAGCGAAACAGGGCTCTATGGCTACACCTTC. Translating it yields CASSETGLYGYTF.

The chain links TRBV4-1 to TRBJ1-2; no clear D gene. The CDR3 runs to 13 residues. Germline lookup yields CDR1 MGHRA and CDR2 YSYEKL. Trimming removed 0 bases at V and 7 bases at J, with 9 bases between. The CDR3 nucleotides are TGCGCCAGCAGCCAAGAATTCGGAGGTGGCTACACCTTC. Its protein is CASSQEFGGGYTF.

The chain has TRBV5-1 and TRBJ1-1; D may be TRBD1 (5 bases). Germline V gives CDR1 SGHRS, CDR2 YFSETQ. V was pared by 0 bases and J by 1 base, with 10 bases between. CDR3 size: 15 residues. The DNA of the CDR3 is TGCGCCAGCAGCTTGGCATTGGGGGGGAACACTGAAGCTTTCTTT. Its protein product is CASSLALGGNTEAFF. Full variable domain (remainder filled in from reference TRBV5-1 and TRBJ1-1): KAGVTQTPRYLIKTRGQQVTLSCSPISGHRSVSWYQQTPGQGLQFLFEYFSETQRNKGNFPGRFSGRQFSNSRSEMNVSTLELGDSALYLCASSLALGGNTEAFFGQGTRLTVV.

The gene calls are TRBV7-9 and TRBJ1-2; TRBD1 is a possible D gene (6 bases). Trimming shortened V by 2 bases and J by 8 bases, and 27 bases separated the two germline ends. The germline CDR1 and CDR2 sequences are SEHNR and FQNEAQ (reference sequence). The CDR3 is 18 amino acids. The CDR3: CASSLPRGQTLPRPGYTF. DNA for the CDR3: TGTGCCAGCAGCTTACCCCGGGGACAAACGCTTCCCCGGCCCGGCTACACCTTC.

Only one count was recorded for this clone. This chain uses TRBV6-1 with TRBJ1-2; the D gene is possibly TRBD1 (5 bases). Germline loops: CDR1 MNHNS, CDR2 SASEGT. Trimming removed 3 bases at V and 5 bases at J, with 10 bases between. This CDR3 contains 13 residues. The CDR3 DNA is TGTGCCAGCAGTGACAGGGTCGTTTATGGCTACACCTTC. It specifies CASSDRVVYGYTF.